A single sample gave rise to the 18 T cell receptor beta chains below, sequenced in a study of T cell repertoires in cytomegalovirus infection. MiXCR, run by TCRdb on the reads, gives a single entry per CDR3 protein. The sample contains roughly 720,000 distinct CDR3 sequences, less than 40% of which appear only once. Sequencing used PBMCs. These receptors were taken from a human donor in good health (CMV status not recorded). Some clones in this sample may be carry-over from other donors' samples.

Comments on this clonotype: One end of the junction fails to match germline, which may point to a read error. The rearrangement uses TRBV28 and TRBJ2-1; 16 nucleotides line up with TRBD2. CDR3 length: 19 residues. The germline CDR1 and CDR2 sequences are MDHEN and SYDVKM. CDR3 nucleotides: TGTGCCAGCACCCCGACGGGACTAGCGGGAGGGCCGGCCTACAATGAGCAGTTATTC. Its translation: CASTPTGLAGGPAYNEQLF.

As to this clonotype: One junction end does not reproduce the germline sequence, and a read error may be involved. The rearrangement links TRBV28 to TRBJ1-1, with D possibly matching TRBD1 (5 bases). The CDR3 has 17 amino acids. CDR1 is MDHEN, CDR2 SYDVKM, per germline. CDR3 bases: TGTGCCAGCAGCACCTACCCGGCAGGGCTCATGAACACTGACGCTTTCTTT. This translates into CASSTYPAGLMNTDAFF.

This clonotype was recorded a few times. The chain recombines TRBV6-2 or TRBV6-3 with TRBJ2-1; D remains unclear. CDR1 is MNHEY, CDR2 SVGEGT, per germline. The CDR3 is made up of 12 amino acids. V lost 10 bases and J lost 7, with 14 bases in between. The CDR3: CATLYLGNEQFF. CDR3 sequence (DNA): TGTGCCACGCTGTACTTGGGAAATGAGCAGTTCTTC.

The chain has TRBV28 and TRBJ2-1; 7 bases map to TRBD1. Germline CDR1 reads MDHEN; CDR2 reads SYDVKM. This CDR3 has 16 residues. The ends lost 7 bases at V and 0 bases at J; junction bases unmatched: 9. The CDR3 region has the DNA TGTGCCAGCACCGGCTGGGACAGCAGCTCCTACAATGAGCAGTTCTTC. This translates into CASTGWDSSSYNEQFF.

The chain joins TRBV27 to TRBJ2-7, with TRBD2 identical over 7 bases. CDR1 MNHEY and CDR2 SMNVEV come from the germline V gene (reference sequence). This CDR3 is built from 14 residues. The junction had 7 bases not matched to a gene; V was cut back by 5 bases and J by 3 bases. The CDR3 spells CASSLGLGGYEQYF. The CDR3 nucleotides are TGTGCCAGCAGTCTCGGACTAGGTGGCTACGAGCAGTACTTC.

This clonotype was seen only a few times. The V gene is TRBV12-3 or TRBV12-4, the J gene TRBJ1-5, with a tentative D call TRBD1 (5 bases). Trimming cost V 2 bases and J 8 bases, with 16 bases left between them. The CDR3 is 15 amino acids. CDR3 sequence reads: CASSLSRQPMEPQHF. CDR3 bases: TGTGCCAGCAGTTTAAGTCGACAGCCGATGGAGCCCCAGCATTTT.

This clonotype is a singleton in its sample. The chain joins TRBV24-1 to TRBJ1-1; tentatively, D is TRBD1 (5 bases). Germline V lookup: CDR1 KGHDR, CDR2 SFDVKD. The CDR3 loop spans 15 amino acids. V shed 7 bases and J shed 5 bases, with 19 bases lying between them. As DNA, the CDR3 is TGTGCCACCAGAGGAAACCGGGGGTGGAAGACTGAAGCTTTCTTT. Translating gives CATRGNRGWKTEAFF.

The gene calls are TRBV28 and TRBJ1-6, with TRBD1 matching over 8 bases. The V and J ends lost 5 bases and 9 bases, in that order; junction bases with no gene match: 6. The CDR3 contains 14 residues. Germline loops: CDR1 MDHEN, CDR2 SYDVKM. The CDR3 DNA sequence: TGTGCCAGCAGTCCCGACAGGGGAAGTTCACCCCTCCACTTT. Its translation: CASSPDRGSSPLHF.

This clonotype was found a few times. This chain links TRBV4-1 with TRBJ2-5, with D perhaps being TRBD1 or TRBD2 (5 bases each). This CDR3 has 17 residues. Trimming removed 0 bases from V and 0 bases from J, with 14 bases in between. The germline V gene has CDR1 MGHRA and CDR2 YSYEKL. The CDR3 nucleotides read TGCGCCAGCAGCCAAGATTTTGGGACCTCGTACCAAGAGACCCAGTACTTC. Amino acid sequence: CASSQDFGTSYQETQYF.

The chain employs TRBV7-2 and TRBJ1-5; perhaps TRBD1 as D (6 bases). The germline CDR1 and CDR2 sequences are SGHTA and FQGNSA. This CDR3 is built from 19 residues. Trimming left V 2 bases short and J 3 bases short, with 23 bases between. The CDR3 protein is CASSLPGRGVPWTNQPQHF. The CDR3 nucleotides read TGTGCCAGCAGCTTACCCGGCAGGGGAGTCCCCTGGACCAATCAGCCCCAGCATTTT.

The gene calls are TRBV5-1 and TRBJ2-1; 11 bases match TRBD2. The CDR3 runs 16 residues. Looked up from germline, CDR1 is SGHRS and CDR2 is YFSETQ. The V gene end was trimmed by 8 bases and the J gene end by 0 bases; junction bases not matched to a gene: 7. The CDR3, as DNA: TGCGCCAGTATAGCGGGAGGGAAGCTCTCCTACAATGAGCAGTTCTTC. Residues: CASIAGGKLSYNEQFF.

This clonotype was seen a handful of times. V is TRBV5-8 and J is TRBJ1-3; TRBD1 aligns across 11 bases. Unmatched junction bases numbered 11, after V lost 3 bases and J lost 3 bases. Germline CDR1 is SGHTS and CDR2 is YDEGEE. The CDR3 consists of 18 residues. The CDR3 is CASSSSGQGALFGNTIYF. CDR3 in DNA: TGTGCCAGCAGCTCGTCAGGACAGGGGGCCCTTTTTGGAAACACCATATATTTT. The full variable domain, rest sourced from reference TRBV5-8 and TRBJ1-3, is EAGVTQSPTHLIKTRGQQATLRCSPISGHTSVYWYQQALGLGLQFLLWYDEGEERNRGNFPPRFSGRQFPNYSSELNVNALELEDSALYLCASSSSGQGALFGNTIYFGEGSWLTVV.

The J gene is TRBJ2-7, the V gene TRBV7-9; 7 positions agree with TRBD1. Germline V gene lookup returns CDR1 SEHNR and CDR2 FQNEAQ (reference sequence). With V trimmed by 5 bases and J by 5 bases, 12 bases remained unmatched. The CDR3 loop spans 15 amino acids. The CDR3 loop reads CASSAAGTAPDEQYF. For the CDR3, the DNA is TGTGCCAGCAGCGCCGCCGGGACAGCTCCCGACGAGCAGTACTTC.

This clonotype was found a few times. This sequence joins TRBV27 and TRBJ2-1, with 10 bases aligning to TRBD2. Per germline, CDR1 MNHEY and CDR2 SMNVEV (reference sequence). The V segment lost 6 bases and the J segment 7 bases; nucleotides outside the gene matches: 9. This CDR3 has 15 amino acids. CDR3 sequence: CASSRTSGAWNEQFF. The CDR3 DNA reads as TGTGCCAGCAGCCGTACTAGCGGGGCATGGAATGAGCAGTTCTTC.

This clonotype was picked up a small number of times. CDR3 DNA sequence: TGTGCCAGCAGCCCCAGCAGCGGGGACGAGCAGTACTTC. It yields the protein CASSPSSGDEQYF. J is TRBJ2-7 and V is TRBV12-3 or TRBV12-4, with 7 bases matching TRBD2. The CDR3 is 13 amino acids. J was trimmed by 5 bases and V by 6 bases; bases with no gene match: 7.

This clonotype was detected a few times. V and J are TRBV2 and TRBJ1-1; TRBD1 aligns across 8 bases. The CDR3 is 14 residues long. The V segment lost 1 base and the J segment 3 bases; nucleotides outside the gene matches: 1. CDR1 is SNHLY, CDR2 FYNNEI, per germline. The CDR3 DNA reads as TGTGCCAGCAGTGAAGAACAGGGGGACACTGAAGCTTTCTTT. It yields the protein CASSEEQGDTEAFF.

This clonotype was observed a single time. At one boundary the junction diverges from the germline segment, which might be a read error. The genes are TRBV19 and TRBJ1-1, with a weak D call TRBD1 (5 bases). Germline values: CDR1 LNHDA, CDR2 SQIVND (reference sequence). The CDR3 extends over 15 amino acids. The CDR3 DNA follows: TGTGCCAGTAGTAGGCCGGGACCGATGAACACTGCAGCTTTCTTT. Encoded protein: CASSRPGPMNTAAFF.

On this clonotype: Compared with germline, one end of the junction differs, possibly owing to a read error. The chain combines TRBV4-2 with TRBJ1-3; 9 bases match TRBD1. Germline V CDR1 and CDR2: LGHNA, YNFKEQ. The CDR3 has 15 residues. CDR3 loop: CSSSHNRGQGNTIYF. DNA of the CDR3: TGTTCCAGCAGCCATAACAGGGGGCAAGGAAACACCATATATTTT.